This T cell receptor beta chain comes out of a study of T cells in Graves' hyperthyroidism and ophthalmopathy. This clonotype was seen a few times. Germline CDR1 reads DFQATT; CDR2 reads SNEGSKA (reference sequence). Trimming removed 0 bases from V and 0 bases from J, with 9 bases in between. The CDR3 runs 14 residues. Amplified TCR beta CDR3 regions derived from RNA transcripts. The study used the HTBI primer set for a first-round RT-PCR of the TCR CDR3. TCRdb re-called the multiplex PCR reads with MiXCR, one entry per CDR3 protein. The data show approximately 490,000 distinct CDR3 sequences, around a fifth seen once.

Source material: blood. The chain links TRBV20-1 to TRBJ2-7, with D tentatively TRBD2 (5 bases). This clonotype was sampled from a woman in her seventies with Graves' ophthalmopathy. CDR3 sequence: CSAREHGLSYEQYF. Here the CDR3 DNA reads TGCAGTGCTAGAGAACATGGACTCTCCTACGAGCAGTACTTC.